The 23 T cell receptor beta chains below come from one sample, sequenced in a study of shared clonotypes between healthy human individuals. Naive CD8 cells lacked CD45RO and underwent positive selection for CCR7, leaving out terminally differentiated effector memory CD45RA+ cells. TCRdb's copy holds only in-frame clones and misses some; the assay was immunoSEQ multiplex PCR. In the table there are more than 2 million clones, 90% to 95% of which are singletons. Sequencing was carried out using naive CD8+ T cells from PBMCs. The receptors derive from a man aged 18 to 29 in good health. Some clones in this sample may be carry-over from other donors' samples.

The chain links TRBV18 to TRBJ1-1; D not resolved. V lost 2 bases, J lost 2 bases, and 12 bases lay in between. This CDR3 contains 15 residues. Germline V CDR1 and CDR2: KGHSH, LQKENI. The CDR3 loop is CASSPNGPLNTEAFF. The CDR3 DNA sequence: TGTGCCAGCTCACCAAACGGGCCCCTCAACACTGAAGCTTTCTTT.

This chain uses TRBV6-5 with TRBJ1-2; no definite D call. V gave up 4 bases and J gave up 6 bases, with 18 bases separating them. Germline CDR1 MNHEY, CDR2 SVGAGI. This CDR3 has 15 amino acids. The CDR3 coding sequence is TGTGCCAGCAGTTTCTCCGGGAGCTATGTTAATGGCTACACCTTC. Amino acid sequence: CASSFSGSYVNGYTF.

The CDR3 coding sequence is TGTGCCAGCAGTTTTAAGGAGCAGTACTTC. Its translation is CASSFKEQYF. V and J are TRBV27 and TRBJ2-7; D unresolved. CDR1 is MNHEY, CDR2 SMNVEV, per germline (reference sequence). Trimming removed 3 bases at V and 7 bases at J, with 4 bases between. The CDR3 has 10 amino acids.

On this clone itself: Additional DNA sequences in this sample encode the identical CDR3. The chain couples TRBV29-1 to TRBJ2-1, with TRBD2 as a possible D gene (6 bases). The CDR3 has 13 amino acids. The V gene's germline CDR1 is SQVTM and CDR2 ANQGSEA. Trimming pared 3 bases from V and 1 base from J, leaving 7 bases between. This CDR3 reads CSVEGLSYNEQFF. The DNA for the CDR3 is TGCAGCGTTGAGGGACTTTCCTACAATGAGCAGTTCTTC.

The rearrangement links TRBV11-1 to TRBJ1-1; D perhaps matches TRBD1 (6 bases). V gave up 5 bases and J gave up 3 bases, with 13 bases separating them. CDR3 length: 14 residues. Per germline, CDR1 SGHAT and CDR2 FQDESV (reference sequence). CDR3 protein: CASSPRGRDTEAFF. CDR3 coding DNA: TGTGCCAGCAGCCCCAGGGGCCGGGACACTGAAGCTTTCTTT.

The V and J genes are TRBV5-6 and TRBJ2-2, with 11 bases aligning to TRBD2. Germline values: CDR1 SGHDT, CDR2 YYEEEE. The CDR3 spans 18 residues. The junction had 9 bases not matched to a gene; V was cut back by 1 base and J by 4 bases. CDR3 loop: CASSLFSGRALRTGELFF. The DNA of the CDR3 is TGTGCCAGCAGCTTGTTTAGCGGGAGGGCCCTCCGCACCGGGGAGCTGTTTTTT.

The chain employs TRBV7-3 and TRBJ2-3, with D maybe TRBD1 (6 bases). V was shortened by 2 bases and J by 8 bases, with 8 bases between the two germline ends. This CDR3 is 12 amino acids long. The V gene's germline CDR1 is SGHTA and CDR2 FQGTGA. In DNA, the CDR3 is TGTGCCAGCAGCTTAGCCAGGGGTACGCAGTATTTT. Its translation: CASSLARGTQYF.

The rearrangement uses TRBV9 and TRBJ2-5; TRBD1 might be the D (5 bases). The CDR3 is 15 residues long. Germline CDR1 and CDR2: SGDLS and YYNGEE. V shed 5 bases and J shed 4 bases, with 18 bases lying between them. The CDR3 DNA follows: TGTGCCAGCAGTAGGACCGGCGAAGGGGTAGAGACCCAGTACTTC. Protein sequence: CASSRTGEGVETQYF.

The chain employs TRBV7-6 and TRBJ2-5; 10 nucleotides agree with TRBD1. There are 19 residues in the CDR3. Trimming removed 1 base from V and 5 bases from J; junction bases left unmatched: 16. Per the germline V gene, CDR1 is SGHVS and CDR2 is FNYEAQ. CDR3 region: CASSLDPWTGGIRGETQYF. The CDR3 region has the DNA TGTGCCAGCAGCTTAGATCCCTGGACAGGGGGAATAAGGGGGGAGACCCAGTACTTC. The entire variable domain, with the rest obtained from reference TRBV7-6 and TRBJ2-5, is as follows: GAGVSQSPRYKVTKRGQDVALRCDPISGHVSLYWYRQALGQGPEFLTYFNYEAQQDKSGLPNDRFSAERPEGSISTLTIQRTEQRDSAMYRCASSLDPWTGGIRGETQYFGPGTRLLVL.

The CDR3 spells CATGGNTIYF. CDR3 in DNA: TGTGCCACCGGTGGAAACACCATATATTTT. The chain joins TRBV15 to TRBJ1-3; D unclear. Germline V gene lookup returns CDR1 LNHNV and CDR2 YYDKDF (reference sequence). The CDR3 covers 10 residues. The V end lost 8 bases, the J end lost 3 bases, and 2 bases lay between the germline ends. The full variable domain, rest sourced from reference TRBV15 and TRBJ1-3, is DAMVIQNPRYQVTQFGKPVTLSCSQTLNHNVMYWYQQKSSQAPKLLFHYYDKDFNNEADTPDNFQSRRPNTSFCFLDIRSPGLGDTAMYLCATGGNTIYFGEGSWLTVV.

The chain has TRBV27 and TRBJ2-3, with D possibly called TRBD1 or TRBD2 (5 bases each). CDR3 length equals 15 residues. V was pared by 6 bases and J by 1 base, with 14 bases between. Looked up from germline, CDR1 is MNHEY and CDR2 is SMNVEV (reference sequence). CDR3 sequence (DNA): TGTGCCAGCAGCTTCCGGGACGCCGGCACAGATACGCAGTATTTT. It specifies CASSFRDAGTDTQYF.

With regard to this clone: Additional DNA sequences in this sample encode the identical CDR3. The chain uses TRBV28 and TRBJ2-7, with 7 bases lining up with TRBD1. The junction had 8 bases not matched to a gene; V was cut back by 6 bases and J by 0 bases. This CDR3 region has 15 residues. Germline CDR1 and CDR2: MDHEN and SYDVKM. The CDR3 reads CASSPTGASSYEQYF. The CDR3 DNA sequence: TGTGCCAGCAGCCCAACAGGGGCATCCTCCTACGAGCAGTACTTC.

Note on this clone: Distinct nucleotide sequences in the sample also encode this CDR3. J is TRBJ2-1 and V is TRBV19; D is unresolved. Trimming took off 3 bases at V and 0 bases at J, with 9 bases between the two ends. Germline V gene data show CDR1 as LNHDA and CDR2 as SQIVND (reference sequence). The CDR3 contains 15 residues. The DNA of the CDR3 is TGTGCCAGTAGTATCGGACCGAGCTCCTACAATGAGCAGTTCTTC. Protein sequence: CASSIGPSSYNEQFF.

Turning to this clone: Distinct nucleotide sequences in the sample also encode this CDR3. This chain connects TRBV7-9 to TRBJ1-4; D call uncertain. This CDR3 is 14 amino acids long. Germline V gene data show CDR1 as SEHNR and CDR2 as FQNEAQ (reference sequence). V lost 2 bases to trimming and J lost 0 bases, with 4 bases between them. The CDR3 is CASSLTTTNEKLFF. The CDR3 region has the DNA TGTGCCAGCAGCTTAACAACAACTAATGAAAAACTGTTTTTT.

The genes are TRBV7-9 and TRBJ2-5, with no clear D. Near its end, the DNA agrees better with TRBJ2-7, so the J call may be wrong. Germline V gives CDR1 SEHNR, CDR2 FQNEAQ (reference sequence). The CDR3 is made up of 12 amino acids. CDR3 sequence: CASITNLYEQYF. Written as DNA, the CDR3 is TGTGCCAGCATCACGAACCTATACGAGCAGTACTTC.

The chain uses TRBV18 and TRBJ1-5; TRBD1 is a possible D gene (5 bases). Germline assignment: CDR1 KGHSH and CDR2 LQKENI. The CDR3 length is 15 residues. Trimming took off 4 bases at V and 4 bases at J, with 14 bases between the two ends. CDR3 nucleotide sequence: TGTGCCAGCTCACTCTCTGTGGGGGGGAATCAGCCCCAGCATTTT. It is translated as CASSLSVGGNQPQHF.

This clone occurred once. The chain employs TRBV4-3 and TRBJ2-5; 8 bases align to TRBD2. J lost 2 bases, V lost 4 bases, and 6 bases had no gene match. Germline CDR1 is LGHNA and CDR2 is YSLEER. CDR3 length: 15 residues. CDR3 DNA: TGCGCCAGCAGCCGGCTACTAGCGGCACAAGAGACCCAGTACTTC. Translated: CASSRLLAAQETQYF.

The chain uses TRBV5-1 and TRBJ2-5; D is perhaps TRBD2 (5 bases). From germline, CDR1 is SGHRS and CDR2 YFSETQ. The CDR3 contains 15 residues. Trimming pared 0 bases from V and 2 bases from J, leaving 11 bases between. CDR3 bases: TGCGCCAGCAGCTTGGAGGGTGGAGGACAAGAGACCCAGTACTTC. This codes for CASSLEGGGQETQYF.

The genes are TRBV19 and TRBJ1-2; no firm D call. CDR3 length: 13 residues. V lost 5 bases, J lost 4 bases, and 11 bases lay in between. The germline V gene has CDR1 LNHDA and CDR2 SQIVND (reference sequence). The CDR3 here is CASSGLPFYGYTF. Here the CDR3 DNA reads TGTGCCAGTAGTGGCCTCCCCTTCTATGGCTACACCTTC.

Concerning this clone itself: Other nucleotide sequences from this sample produce the same CDR3. The chain joins TRBV11-2 to TRBJ2-7; maybe TRBD1 (6 bases). Germline V CDR1 and CDR2: SGHAT, FQNNGV. The CDR3 sequence is 15 residues long. V dropped 1 base and J dropped 0 bases, with 10 bases sitting between them. This CDR3 reads CASSLGTGSSYEQYF. The CDR3 coding sequence is TGTGCCAGCAGCTTAGGTACAGGGTCCTCCTACGAGCAGTACTTC.

The V call is TRBV7-9, the J call TRBJ2-7, with 9 bases that match TRBD1. Unmatched junction bases numbered 6, after V lost 4 bases and J lost 2 bases. The CDR3 contains 15 residues. The germline V gene encodes CDR1 SEHNR and CDR2 FQNEAQ (reference sequence). CDR3: CASSSRTGEAYEQYF. The CDR3 region has the DNA TGTGCCAGCAGCTCCCGGACAGGGGAAGCCTACGAGCAGTACTTC.

This chain links TRBV4-3 with TRBJ2-3; D is unresolved. The CDR3 covers 13 residues. The germline V and J ends were trimmed by 1 base and 6 bases, with 8 bases remaining between them. Germline V gene lookup returns CDR1 LGHNA and CDR2 YSLEER. CDR3: CASSQVWVDTQYF. CDR3 in DNA: TGCGCCAGCAGCCAAGTTTGGGTGGATACGCAGTATTTT.

This sequence joins TRBV10-1 and TRBJ2-5, with 7 bases lining up with TRBD2. CDR3 size: 16 residues. The V gene end was trimmed by 3 bases and the J gene end by 5 bases; junction bases not matched to a gene: 12. CDR1 WNHNN and CDR2 SYGVQD come from the germline V gene (reference sequence). The CDR3 DNA is TGCGCCAGCAGTGACCGGACCGCGGGGGAGCTTGAGACCCAGTACTTC. Translation: CASSDRTAGELETQYF.